A selection of T cell receptor beta chains follows, all from one sample in a study of shared clonotypes between healthy human individuals. The protocol was immunoSEQ multiplex PCR, while the TCRdb copy is restricted to in-frame clones and leaves out a portion. The table has under 2,500,000 clones, around 95% seen once. Specimen: naive CD4+ T cells sorted from blood. These TCRs come from a man between 18 and 35 years old in good health. Both conserved end residues are part of each CDR3. The order of the fields is J gene, clone size, D gene, V gene, CDR3 protein, CDR3 DNA. D genes are given only for firm matches. Size tells how often a clone was seen (once, few, many) or the class of an expanded clone, and some rows leave it out.

J gene: TRBJ2-3; clone size: -; D gene: TRBD1; V gene: TRBV29-1; CDR3 protein: CSVPTGVDTQYF; CDR3 DNA: TGCAGCGTACCCACAGGGGTAGATACGCAGTATTTT
J gene: TRBJ2-6; clone size: -; D gene: -; V gene: TRBV7-2; CDR3 protein: CASSLNGANVLTF; CDR3 DNA: TGTGCCAGCAGCTTAAATGGGGCCAACGTCCTGACTTTC
J gene: TRBJ2-1; clone size: once; D gene: TRBD1; V gene: TRBV19; CDR3 protein: CASSTLGQGGNEQFF; CDR3 DNA: TGTGCCAGTAGTACCCTAGGACAGGGGGGCAATGAGCAGTTCTTC
J gene: TRBJ1-4; clone size: -; D gene: -; V gene: TRBV18; CDR3 protein: CASADSSSEKLFF; CDR3 DNA: TGTGCCAGCGCTGACAGTAGCTCTGAAAAACTGTTTTTT
J gene: TRBJ1-5; clone size: -; D gene: TRBD1; V gene: TRBV30; CDR3 protein: CAWSARGQGMYSQPQHF; CDR3 DNA: TGTGCCTGGAGTGCTAGAGGACAGGGCATGTATAGTCAGCCCCAGCATTTT
J gene: TRBJ2-5; clone size: -; D gene: TRBD1; V gene: TRBV9; CDR3 protein: CASSTRGRETQYF; CDR3 DNA: TGTGCCAGCAGCACCAGGGGGCGAGAGACCCAGTACTTC
J gene: TRBJ2-1; clone size: -; D gene: -; V gene: TRBV6-1; CDR3 protein: CASSGEWGNEQFF; CDR3 DNA: TGTGCCAGCAGCGGCGAATGGGGCAATGAGCAGTTCTTC
J gene: TRBJ2-4; clone size: -; D gene: -; V gene: TRBV11-2; CDR3 protein: CASSLDRSQNIQYF; CDR3 DNA: TGTGCCAGCAGCTTAGATAGATCGCAAAACATTCAGTACTTC
J gene: TRBJ1-5; clone size: -; D gene: -; V gene: TRBV19; CDR3 protein: CASSQSSNQPQHF; CDR3 DNA: TGTGCCAGTAGCCAATCTTCCAATCAGCCCCAGCATTTT
J gene: TRBJ2-5; clone size: -; D gene: TRBD2; V gene: TRBV5-6; CDR3 protein: CASSGTGLAPQETQYF; CDR3 DNA: TGTGCCAGCAGCGGGACGGGACTAGCTCCTCAAGAGACCCAGTACTTC
J gene: TRBJ2-1; clone size: -; D gene: TRBD2; V gene: TRBV28; CDR3 protein: CASGRTSVNEQFF; CDR3 DNA: TGTGCCAGCGGGAGGACTAGCGTAAATGAGCAGTTCTTC
J gene: TRBJ1-6; clone size: once; D gene: -; V gene: TRBV30; CDR3 protein: CAWIGGSYNSPLHF; CDR3 DNA: TGTGCCTGGATCGGAGGCTCCTATAATTCACCCCTCCACTTT
J gene: TRBJ1-1; clone size: once; D gene: -; V gene: TRBV18; CDR3 protein: CASSPPNREGRNTEAFF; CDR3 DNA: TGTGCCAGCTCACCACCTAACAGGGAAGGGCGAAACACTGAAGCTTTCTTT
J gene: TRBJ2-5; clone size: -; D gene: -; V gene: TRBV6-5; CDR3 protein: CASSYLNQETQYF; CDR3 DNA: TGTGCCAGCAGTTATCTGAACCAAGAGACCCAGTACTTC
J gene: TRBJ2-2; clone size: -; D gene: -; V gene: TRBV9; CDR3 protein: CASSAGLSFTGELFF; CDR3 DNA: TGTGCCAGCAGCGCGGGACTTTCTTTCACCGGGGAGCTGTTTTTT
J gene: TRBJ1-2; clone size: -; D gene: -; V gene: TRBV6-5; CDR3 protein: CASRQGGYGYTF; CDR3 DNA: TGTGCCAGCAGACAGGGAGGCTATGGCTACACCTTC
J gene: TRBJ2-2; clone size: -; D gene: -; V gene: TRBV7-3; CDR3 protein: CASSLESGVTGELFF; CDR3 DNA: TGTGCCAGCAGCTTAGAGAGCGGCGTCACCGGGGAGCTGTTTTTT
J gene: TRBJ1-6; clone size: -; D gene: -; V gene: TRBV6-1; CDR3 protein: CASSELNSPLHF; CDR3 DNA: TGTGCCAGCAGTGAACTCAATTCACCCCTCCACTTT
J gene: TRBJ1-2; clone size: once; D gene: -; V gene: TRBV28; CDR3 protein: CASSLGGARGYGYTF; CDR3 DNA: TGTGCCAGCTCCCTAGGGGGGGCCCGGGGCTATGGCTACACCTTC
J gene: TRBJ2-2; clone size: once; D gene: -; V gene: TRBV10-3; CDR3 protein: CATRGTNTGELFF; CDR3 DNA: TGTGCTACTAGGGGGACCAACACCGGGGAGCTGTTTTTT
J gene: TRBJ1-2; clone size: -; D gene: -; V gene: TRBV7-9; CDR3 protein: CASSQQGGYTF; CDR3 DNA: TGTGCCAGCAGCCAGCAGGGCGGCTACACCTTC
J gene: TRBJ1-3; clone size: -; D gene: -; V gene: TRBV7-9; CDR3 protein: CASSSPADGNTIYF; CDR3 DNA: TGTGCCAGCAGCTCCCCGGCAGATGGAAACACCATATATTTT
J gene: TRBJ1-5; clone size: -; D gene: -; V gene: TRBV2; CDR3 protein: CASSEGHQPQHF; CDR3 DNA: TGTGCCAGCAGTGAGGGCCATCAGCCCCAGCATTTT
J gene: TRBJ2-5; clone size: -; D gene: -; V gene: TRBV11-2; CDR3 protein: CASSSSIQETQYF; CDR3 DNA: TGTGCCAGCAGCTCGAGCATCCAAGAGACCCAGTACTTC
J gene: TRBJ2-1; clone size: -; D gene: -; V gene: TRBV30; CDR3 protein: CAWIRDSYLYNEQFF; CDR3 DNA: TGTGCCTGGATCCGGGACTCCTACCTCTACAATGAGCAGTTCTTC
J gene: TRBJ1-2; clone size: once; D gene: -; V gene: TRBV5-6; CDR3 protein: CASSLVAIEGYTF; CDR3 DNA: TGTGCCAGCAGCTTGGTGGCGATAGAGGGCTACACCTTC
J gene: TRBJ2-2; clone size: -; D gene: TRBD2; V gene: TRBV10-2; CDR3 protein: CASSAGTSSPGELFF; CDR3 DNA: TGCGCCAGCAGTGCCGGGACTAGCTCCCCCGGGGAGCTGTTTTTT
J gene: TRBJ2-1; clone size: -; D gene: -; V gene: TRBV7-9; CDR3 protein: CASSLLSGAEQFF; CDR3 DNA: TGTGCCAGCAGCTTATTGTCGGGGGCTGAGCAGTTCTTC
J gene: TRBJ2-1; clone size: once; D gene: TRBD2; V gene: TRBV19; CDR3 protein: CASTLGGLAGGPYNEQFF; CDR3 DNA: TGTGCCAGTACCCTAGGCGGACTAGCGGGCGGACCCTACAATGAGCAGTTCTTC
J gene: TRBJ1-4; clone size: -; D gene: -; V gene: TRBV21-1; CDR3 protein: CASSSPLNSAIGEKLFF; CDR3 DNA: TGTGCCAGCAGCAGCCCCCTTAATTCGGCCATAGGTGAAAAACTGTTTTTT
J gene: TRBJ2-7; clone size: -; D gene: TRBD2; V gene: TRBV6-5; CDR3 protein: CASSYSGRGEQYF; CDR3 DNA: TGTGCCAGCAGTTACTCGGGGCGGGGGGAGCAGTACTTC
J gene: TRBJ2-7; clone size: -; D gene: -; V gene: TRBV7-9; CDR3 protein: CASSLVGVADDEQYF; CDR3 DNA: TGTGCCAGCAGCTTAGTCGGAGTAGCGGACGACGAGCAGTACTTC
J gene: TRBJ2-2; clone size: -; D gene: -; V gene: TRBV6-1; CDR3 protein: CASSVHPNTGELFF; CDR3 DNA: TGTGCCAGCAGTGTACACCCGAACACCGGGGAGCTGTTTTTT
J gene: TRBJ1-2; clone size: -; D gene: -; V gene: TRBV4-3; CDR3 protein: CASSQLSTGKNYGYTF; CDR3 DNA: TGCGCCAGCAGCCAACTGTCTACAGGGAAGAACTATGGCTACACCTTC
J gene: TRBJ1-2; clone size: -; D gene: -; V gene: TRBV6-5; CDR3 protein: CASSYGGLNYGYTF; CDR3 DNA: TGTGCCAGCAGTTACGGGGGACTTAACTATGGCTACACCTTC
J gene: TRBJ2-5; clone size: -; D gene: TRBD1; V gene: TRBV10-3; CDR3 protein: CAISEGDRQETQYF; CDR3 DNA: TGTGCCATCAGTGAAGGGGACAGACAAGAGACCCAGTACTTC
J gene: TRBJ2-5; clone size: -; D gene: -; V gene: TRBV6-1; CDR3 protein: CASSGGDQWETQYF; CDR3 DNA: TGTGCCAGCAGTGGCGGGGACCAGTGGGAGACCCAGTACTTC
J gene: TRBJ2-5; clone size: -; D gene: -; V gene: TRBV7-8; CDR3 protein: CASSGRPGTKETQYF; CDR3 DNA: TGTGCCAGCAGCGGAAGACCCGGGACAAAAGAGACCCAGTACTTC
J gene: TRBJ2-7; clone size: few; D gene: -; V gene: TRBV28; CDR3 protein: CASSLGWDDEQYF; CDR3 DNA: TGTGCCAGCAGTCTGGGGTGGGACGACGAGCAGTACTTC
J gene: TRBJ2-7; clone size: -; D gene: -; V gene: TRBV7-9; CDR3 protein: CASFRVNYEQYF; CDR3 DNA: TGTGCCAGCTTCAGGGTTAACTACGAGCAGTACTTC
J gene: TRBJ2-5; clone size: -; D gene: TRBD1; V gene: TRBV5-1; CDR3 protein: CASSRDRGLETQYF; CDR3 DNA: TGCGCCAGCAGCCGGGACAGGGGGCTGGAGACCCAGTACTTC
J gene: TRBJ1-2; clone size: -; D gene: -; V gene: TRBV2; CDR3 protein: CASSASEGLGYTF; CDR3 DNA: TGTGCCAGCAGTGCGTCGGAGGGTTTAGGCTACACCTTC
J gene: TRBJ2-2; clone size: -; D gene: -; V gene: TRBV2; CDR3 protein: CASTDREGETGELFF; CDR3 DNA: TGTGCCAGCACCGACCGGGAAGGTGAAACCGGGGAGCTGTTTTTT
J gene: TRBJ2-7; clone size: -; D gene: -; V gene: TRBV5-5; CDR3 protein: CASSLVLGHTVLEQYF; CDR3 DNA: TGTGCCAGCAGCTTGGTATTGGGACACACCGTATTGGAGCAGTACTTC
J gene: TRBJ1-4; clone size: -; D gene: -; V gene: TRBV30; CDR3 protein: CAWSVRVSTNEKLFF; CDR3 DNA: TGTGCCTGGAGTGTAAGGGTATCAACTAATGAAAAACTGTTTTTT
J gene: TRBJ2-1; clone size: -; D gene: TRBD1; V gene: TRBV6-6; CDR3 protein: CASRRQGSYNEQFF; CDR3 DNA: TGTGCCAGCAGAAGACAGGGCTCCTACAATGAGCAGTTCTTC
J gene: TRBJ1-5; clone size: -; D gene: -; V gene: TRBV6-5; CDR3 protein: CASRTDRRGNQPQHF; CDR3 DNA: TGTGCCAGCAGGACGGACAGAAGGGGCAATCAGCCCCAGCATTTT
J gene: TRBJ1-5; clone size: -; D gene: -; V gene: TRBV30; CDR3 protein: CAWSGPGHQPQHF; CDR3 DNA: TGTGCCTGGAGTGGACCAGGGCATCAGCCCCAGCATTTT
J gene: TRBJ2-7; clone size: -; D gene: -; V gene: TRBV19; CDR3 protein: CATKTASDSYEQYF; CDR3 DNA: TGTGCCACCAAGACGGCTTCTGACTCCTACGAGCAGTACTTC
J gene: TRBJ1-1; clone size: once; D gene: -; V gene: TRBV5-1; CDR3 protein: CASSSIGGNTEAFF; CDR3 DNA: TGCGCCAGCAGCTCAATCGGGGGGAACACTGAAGCTTTCTTT
J gene: TRBJ1-2; clone size: -; D gene: -; V gene: TRBV2; CDR3 protein: CASSENYGYTF; CDR3 DNA: TGTGCCAGCAGTGAGAACTATGGCTACACCTTC
J gene: TRBJ1-1; clone size: once; D gene: -; V gene: TRBV7-2; CDR3 protein: CASSFDRAGNTEAFF; CDR3 DNA: TGTGCCAGCAGCTTTGATAGGGCTGGGAACACTGAAGCTTTCTTT
J gene: TRBJ1-4; clone size: -; D gene: -; V gene: TRBV7-2; CDR3 protein: CASSFGGFNEKLFF; CDR3 DNA: TGTGCCAGCAGCTTTGGGGGGTTTAATGAAAAACTGTTTTTT
J gene: TRBJ2-7; clone size: -; D gene: TRBD2; V gene: TRBV2; CDR3 protein: CASSELAGVSYEQYF; CDR3 DNA: TGTGCCAGCAGTGAACTAGCGGGGGTCTCCTACGAGCAGTACTTC